This T cell receptor (beta chain) was identified during a study of T cell responses to AZD1222 COVID-19 vaccine. Here immunoSEQ multiplex PCR was the method, and the copy in TCRdb shows in-frame clones only, minus some. The table lists approximately 140,000 clones, about 90% of them singletons. V was pared by 4 bases and J by 7 bases, with 17 bases between. Germline V lookup: CDR1 SGHRS, CDR2 YFSETQ. CDR3 length: 14 amino acids. The material was peripheral blood, obtained 28 days after the second AZD1222 dose. The chain employs TRBV5-1 and TRBJ2-5, with D possibly TRBD1 on 5 matching bases. The source of this sequence is an adult who received the AZD1222 COVID-19 vaccine. The CDR3 region has the DNA TGCGCCAGCAGCCCCGACAGCTCCTACCCGACCCAGTACTTC. Protein sequence: CASSPDSSYPTQYF.